This TCR beta chain was captured in a study of memory CD4+ T cells and cytomegalovirus serostatus. In the study's own analysis: Out-of-frame sequences were removed, leaving 2 million to 2.5 million distinct TCRbeta sequences. Repertoires were generated with immunoSEQ multiplex PCR, while TCRdb's copy carries only in-frame clones and drops some. V, J and clone size are taken as reported in that table, and D and trimming were inferred from the DNA itself. The data show about 57,000 clones, with roughly 80% seen just once and 0.7% to 0.85% held by the top ten. Single viable CD3+CD4+CD8-CD45RO+ cells were sorted as the memory CD4+ T cells. CD4+ T cells were isolated by positive magnetic selection. Sequencing input: memory CD4+ T cells from blood. The TCR was taken from an adult in good health and CMV-seronegative.

The CDR3 spells CASSFRGRSSEQYF. The CDR3 bases are TGTGCCAGCAGTTTCCGGGGGAGGAGCAGCGAGCAGTACTTC. The V gene is TRBV28, the J gene TRBJ2-7; a weak D match, TRBD2 (6 bases). Germline CDR1 MDHEN, CDR2 SYDVKM. The CDR3 sequence is 14 residues long. V gave up 3 bases and J gave up 6 bases, with 15 bases separating them.